The rows below give T cell receptor beta chains drawn from one sample of a study of CD4 and CD8 cells across lung adenocarcinoma regions. TCRdb analysed the PCR reads with MiXCR anew, one entry per CDR3 protein. The table has tens of thousands of distinct CDR3 sequences, around 50% seen once. Sequenced sample: CD4+ T cells from the center of a lung tumor. These receptors all come from a male donor with lung adenocarcinoma. The CD4 and CD8 labels of this study may be unreliable. Each CDR3 is given with its conserved first and last residue. Each record gives: J gene, clone size, D gene, V gene, CDR3 protein, CDR3 DNA. A D gene is named only where the DNA matches it firmly. The size entry is marked missing in some rows and otherwise reads once, few, many or a size class.

J gene: TRBJ1-2; clone size: .; D gene: .; V gene: TRBV12-3/TRBV12-4; CDR3 protein: CASSLDGLYGYTF; CDR3 DNA: TGTGCCAGCAGCTTGGACGGTCTCTATGGCTACACCTTC
J gene: TRBJ2-3; clone size: many; D gene: TRBD2; V gene: TRBV6-4; CDR3 protein: CASSDSAGGITDTQYF; CDR3 DNA: TGTGCCAGCAGTGATTCCGCGGGAGGGATAACAGATACGCAGTATTTT
J gene: TRBJ2-4; clone size: .; D gene: .; V gene: TRBV10-3; CDR3 protein: CAASDGGSDRDTQYF; CDR3 DNA: TGTGCCGCCAGTGACGGGGGCAGCGACAGAGACACCCAGTACTTC
J gene: TRBJ2-3; clone size: .; D gene: .; V gene: TRBV7-6; CDR3 protein: CASSLAPVTNMQYF; CDR3 DNA: TGTGCCAGCAGCTTGGCGCCAGTCACAAACATGCAGTATTTT
J gene: TRBJ2-1; clone size: .; D gene: .; V gene: TRBV6-1; CDR3 protein: CASSLFSSADEQYF; CDR3 DNA: TGTGCCAGCAGCCTGTTTTCTAGCGCAGATGAGCAGTACTTT
J gene: TRBJ2-1; clone size: .; D gene: .; V gene: TRBV6-5; CDR3 protein: CASSSYFGRTYNEQFF; CDR3 DNA: TGTGCCAGCAGTTCCTACTTTGGGAGGACCTACAATGAGCAGTTCTTC
J gene: TRBJ2-7; clone size: many; D gene: .; V gene: TRBV6-1; CDR3 protein: CASSGWQGAHEQYF; CDR3 DNA: TGTGCCAGCAGTGGGTGGCAGGGTGCCCACGAGCAGTACTTC
J gene: TRBJ1-1; clone size: many; D gene: TRBD1; V gene: TRBV6-1; CDR3 protein: CASRAGGQANTEAFF; CDR3 DNA: TGTGCCAGCAGGGCAGGGGGACAGGCGAACACTGAAGCTTTCTTT
J gene: TRBJ2-1; clone size: medium-sized; D gene: TRBD2; V gene: TRBV27; CDR3 protein: CASSALSGRGGNEQFF; CDR3 DNA: TGTGCCAGCAGTGCCCTCAGCGGGAGGGGTGGGAATGAGCAGTTCTTC
J gene: TRBJ2-3; clone size: .; D gene: TRBD2; V gene: TRBV6-2/TRBV6-3; CDR3 protein: CASSYELAADTQYF; CDR3 DNA: TGTGCCAGCAGTTACGAACTAGCGGCAGATACGCAGTATTTT
J gene: TRBJ1-5; clone size: medium-sized; D gene: TRBD1; V gene: TRBV6-1; CDR3 protein: CASSRRQGRNQPQHF; CDR3 DNA: TGTGCCAGCAGCCGCCGACAGGGCCGCAATCAGCCCCAGCATTTT
J gene: TRBJ2-5; clone size: many; D gene: .; V gene: TRBV6-5; CDR3 protein: CASSYSPQVQETQYF; CDR3 DNA: TGTGCCAGCAGTTACTCGCCGCAGGTACAAGAGACCCAGTACTTC
J gene: TRBJ2-3; clone size: medium-sized; D gene: TRBD2; V gene: TRBV6-1; CDR3 protein: CASRALAARTDTQYF; CDR3 DNA: TGTGCCAGCAGGGCCCTAGCGGCCAGGACAGATACGCAGTATTTT
J gene: TRBJ2-2; clone size: .; D gene: TRBD1; V gene: TRBV6-1; CDR3 protein: CASRSRGQGGTGELFF; CDR3 DNA: TGTGCCAGCAGGTCCAGAGGACAGGGCGGCACCGGGGAGCTGTTTTTT
J gene: TRBJ2-7; clone size: .; D gene: .; V gene: TRBV6-1; CDR3 protein: CASSRTDYYEQYF; CDR3 DNA: TGTGCCAGCAGTAGGACGGACTACTACGAGCAGTACTTC
J gene: TRBJ2-5; clone size: .; D gene: .; V gene: TRBV27; CDR3 protein: CARGPGGGDQETQYF; CDR3 DNA: TGTGCCAGGGGGCCCGGGGGCGGTGACCAAGAGACCCAGTACTTC
J gene: TRBJ2-7; clone size: many; D gene: .; V gene: TRBV6-1; CDR3 protein: CASSEARGWAHSYEQYF; CDR3 DNA: TGTGCCAGCAGTGAAGCCAGAGGCTGGGCCCATTCCTACGAGCAGTACTTC
J gene: TRBJ2-1; clone size: large; D gene: TRBD2; V gene: TRBV6-1; CDR3 protein: CASIRTSGHLGPPEQFF; CDR3 DNA: TGTGCCAGCATCAGGACTAGCGGCCACCTGGGGCCCCCTGAGCAGTTCTTC
J gene: TRBJ2-5; clone size: .; D gene: TRBD1; V gene: TRBV10-1; CDR3 protein: CASSDPTGGEETQYF; CDR3 DNA: TGCGCCAGCAGTGACCCCACAGGGGGCGAGGAGACCCAGTACTTC
J gene: TRBJ2-4; clone size: .; D gene: .; V gene: TRBV6-1; CDR3 protein: CASTGMCAKNIQYF; CDR3 DNA: TGTGCCAGCACTGGGATGTGCGCCAAAAACATTCAGTACTTC
J gene: TRBJ2-3; clone size: .; D gene: .; V gene: TRBV6-1; CDR3 protein: CASRASQGPDTQYF; CDR3 DNA: TGTGCCAGCAGAGCTAGCCAAGGACCAGATACGCAGTATTTT
J gene: TRBJ2-1; clone size: .; D gene: .; V gene: TRBV6-9; CDR3 protein: CASSDCGSAEEQFF; CDR3 DNA: TGTGCCAGCAGTGATTGTGGGAGCGCCGAGGAGCAGTTTTTT
J gene: TRBJ2-3; clone size: many; D gene: .; V gene: TRBV6-5; CDR3 protein: CASSYAGRANTQYF; CDR3 DNA: TGTGCCAGCAGTTACGCCGGGCGTGCGAATACGCAGTATTTT
J gene: TRBJ2-7; clone size: .; D gene: .; V gene: TRBV6-2/TRBV6-3; CDR3 protein: CASTPLGSQYEQYF; CDR3 DNA: TGTGCCAGCACCCCCTTGGGGTCCCAGTACGAGCAGTACTTC
J gene: TRBJ2-5; clone size: .; D gene: .; V gene: TRBV6-1; CDR3 protein: CASELSSALGQETQCF; CDR3 DNA: TGTGCCAGCGAGCTGTCCAGTGCTTTGGGGCAAGAGACCCAGTGCTTC
J gene: TRBJ2-1; clone size: many; D gene: TRBD2; V gene: TRBV4-1; CDR3 protein: CASSHGLAGEQFF; CDR3 DNA: TGCGCCAGCAGCCACGGTTTAGCGGGCGAGCAGTTCTTC
J gene: TRBJ2-5; clone size: .; D gene: TRBD2; V gene: TRBV5-8; CDR3 protein: CASSQLGRGQETQYF; CDR3 DNA: TGTGCCAGCAGCCAACTGGGGAGGGGTCAAGAGACCCAGTACTTC
J gene: TRBJ2-2; clone size: .; D gene: .; V gene: TRBV3-1; CDR3 protein: CASSQVSLTGELFF; CDR3 DNA: TGTGCCAGCAGCCAAGTTTCCCTCACCGGGGAGCTGTTTTTT
J gene: TRBJ2-2; clone size: medium-sized; D gene: TRBD1; V gene: TRBV25-1; CDR3 protein: CASTRGTGELFF; CDR3 DNA: TGTGCCAGCACCAGGGGGACCGGGGAGCTGTTTTTT
J gene: TRBJ2-3; clone size: .; D gene: .; V gene: TRBV10-1; CDR3 protein: CARGEGEASTDTQYF; CDR3 DNA: TGCGCCAGGGGTGAAGGGGAAGCGAGCACAGATACCCAGTATTTC
J gene: TRBJ2-3; clone size: .; D gene: .; V gene: TRBV30; CDR3 protein: CAWSRADTQYF; CDR3 DNA: TGTGCCTGGAGTAGAGCAGATACGCAGTATTTT
J gene: TRBJ2-7; clone size: .; D gene: TRBD2; V gene: TRBV4-1; CDR3 protein: CASSQGPPSGLSYEQYF; CDR3 DNA: TGCGCCAGCAGCCAAGGCCCCCCTAGCGGGCTTTCCTACGAGCAGTACTTC
J gene: TRBJ2-3; clone size: few; D gene: .; V gene: TRBV6-5; CDR3 protein: CASRLQSGITDTQYF; CDR3 DNA: TGTGCCAGCAGACTCCAGTCTGGAATCACAGATACGCAGTATTTT
J gene: TRBJ2-1; clone size: many; D gene: TRBD2; V gene: TRBV7-2; CDR3 protein: CASSPGTSAYNEQFF; CDR3 DNA: TGTGCCAGCAGCCCCGGGACTAGCGCGTACAATGAGCAGTTCTTC
J gene: TRBJ2-3; clone size: .; D gene: .; V gene: TRBV27; CDR3 protein: CASSSLSATLASYF; CDR3 DNA: TGTGCCAGCAGTTCCCTCTCCGCGACACTAGCAAGCTATTTT
J gene: TRBJ2-2; clone size: .; D gene: TRBD2; V gene: TRBV20-1; CDR3 protein: CSARDRGEMNTGELFF; CDR3 DNA: TGCAGTGCTAGAGATCGGGGGGAAATGAACACCGGGGAGCTGTTTTTT
J gene: TRBJ2-4; clone size: .; D gene: .; V gene: TRBV7-2; CDR3 protein: CSCGGRGGLDKNTQYF; CDR3 DNA: TGTTCCTGCGGGGGACGCGGGGGCCTAGACAAAAACACTCAGTACTTC
J gene: TRBJ2-4; clone size: .; D gene: .; V gene: TRBV10-1; CDR3 protein: CASSELRTDMQYF; CDR3 DNA: TGCGCCAGCAGTGAGCTGAGGACAGATATGCAGTATTTC
J gene: TRBJ2-7; clone size: .; D gene: TRBD2; V gene: TRBV6-1; CDR3 protein: CASSPLLAGVRDAQYF; CDR3 DNA: TGTGCCAGCAGTCCCCTATTAGCGGGAGTCCGGGACGCGCAGTACTTC
J gene: TRBJ2-3; clone size: many; D gene: TRBD2; V gene: TRBV6-1; CDR3 protein: CASSRGLGQGTDTQYF; CDR3 DNA: TGTGCCAGCAGTAGGGGACTAGGGCAAGGGACAGATACGCAGTATTTT
J gene: TRBJ2-4; clone size: many; D gene: .; V gene: TRBV15; CDR3 protein: CATSRGGRGNIQYF; CDR3 DNA: TGTGCCACCAGCCGAGGGGGGCGTGGAAACATTCAGTACTTC
J gene: TRBJ2-1; clone size: many; D gene: TRBD2; V gene: TRBV5-3; CDR3 protein: CARSLPCGGSRFF; CDR3 DNA: TGTGCCAGAAGCCTCCCTTGCGGGGGGTCACGGTTCTTC
J gene: TRBJ2-7; clone size: many; D gene: TRBD1; V gene: TRBV27; CDR3 protein: CASRQGAVREQYF; CDR3 DNA: TGTGCCAGCAGACAGGGGGCAGTACGGGAGCAGTACTTC
J gene: TRBJ2-7; clone size: few; D gene: TRBD1; V gene: TRBV10-2; CDR3 protein: CASSEPAGTAKYEQYF; CDR3 DNA: TGCGCCAGCAGTGAGCCGGCCGGGACAGCTAAATACGAGCAGTACTTC
J gene: TRBJ2-7; clone size: .; D gene: .; V gene: TRBV10-2; CDR3 protein: CASSLGSSEQYF; CDR3 DNA: TGCGCCAGCAGCCTGGGTAGTTCCGAGCAGTACTTC
J gene: TRBJ1-6; clone size: many; D gene: TRBD1; V gene: TRBV6-1; CDR3 protein: CASRTGTGEYSPLHF; CDR3 DNA: TGTGCCAGCAGGACCGGGACAGGGGAATATTCACCCCTCCACTTT
J gene: TRBJ2-5; clone size: many; D gene: TRBD2; V gene: TRBV11-2; CDR3 protein: CASSPTRTSGMGETQYF; CDR3 DNA: TGTGCCAGCAGCCCGACCAGGACTAGCGGGATGGGTGAGACCCAGTACTTC
J gene: TRBJ2-3; clone size: few; D gene: .; V gene: TRBV10-2; CDR3 protein: CASRRQGSTDTQYF; CDR3 DNA: TGCGCCAGCAGGAGGCAGGGAAGCACAGATACGCAGTATTTT
J gene: TRBJ2-7; clone size: few; D gene: TRBD2; V gene: TRBV6-1; CDR3 protein: CASSDPGLAGTYSYNEQYF; CDR3 DNA: TGTGCCAGCAGTGACCCGGGACTAGCGGGGACTTACTCCTACAATGAGCAGTACTTC
J gene: TRBJ2-4; clone size: medium-sized; D gene: TRBD1; V gene: TRBV6-6; CDR3 protein: CASSPGQGFGNIQYF; CDR3 DNA: TGTGCCAGCAGTCCGGGACAGGGCTTTGGAAACATTCAGTACTTC
J gene: TRBJ2-5; clone size: medium-sized; D gene: .; V gene: TRBV7-2; CDR3 protein: CASSLDQGGETQYF; CDR3 DNA: TGTGCCAGCAGCTTAGATCAGGGTGGGGAGACCCAGTACTTC
J gene: TRBJ1-2; clone size: few; D gene: TRBD1; V gene: TRBV6-1; CDR3 protein: CASSERGRGYPYYGYTF; CDR3 DNA: TGTGCCAGCAGTGAACGAGGCAGGGGGTACCCATACTATGGCTACACCTTC
J gene: TRBJ2-2; clone size: few; D gene: TRBD2; V gene: TRBV6-1; CDR3 protein: CASSLTSGDTGELFF; CDR3 DNA: TGTGCCAGCTCCCTGACTAGCGGAGACACCGGGGAGCTGTTTTTT
J gene: TRBJ2-7; clone size: .; D gene: .; V gene: TRBV12-3/TRBV12-4; CDR3 protein: CASRFTEEEAYEQYF; CDR3 DNA: TGTGCCAGCAGATTTACAGAGGAAGAAGCCTACGAGCAGTACTTC
J gene: TRBJ2-5; clone size: .; D gene: TRBD1; V gene: TRBV5-1; CDR3 protein: CASSLETGVIETQYF; CDR3 DNA: TGCGCCAGCAGCTTGGAGACAGGGGTCATCGAGACCCAGTACTTC
J gene: TRBJ2-3; clone size: .; D gene: TRBD1; V gene: TRBV6-2/TRBV6-3; CDR3 protein: CASRGPGGRGEDTQYF; CDR3 DNA: TGTGCCAGCAGGGGACCAGGGGGAAGGGGCGAAGATACGCAGTATTTT
J gene: TRBJ2-1; clone size: many; D gene: .; V gene: TRBV10-1; CDR3 protein: CASSGSGVRKQFF; CDR3 DNA: TGCGCCAGCAGTGGGAGCGGAGTCAGGAAGCAGTTCTTC